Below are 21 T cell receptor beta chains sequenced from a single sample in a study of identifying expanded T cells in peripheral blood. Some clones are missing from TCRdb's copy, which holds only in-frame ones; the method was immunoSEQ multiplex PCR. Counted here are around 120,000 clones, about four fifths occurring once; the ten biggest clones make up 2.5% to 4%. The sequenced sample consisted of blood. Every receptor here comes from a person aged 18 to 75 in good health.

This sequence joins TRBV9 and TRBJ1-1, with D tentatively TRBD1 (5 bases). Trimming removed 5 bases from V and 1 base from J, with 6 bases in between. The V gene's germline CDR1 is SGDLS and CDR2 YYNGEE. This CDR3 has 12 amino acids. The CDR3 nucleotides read TGTGCCAGCAGGGGGCCGAACACTGAAGCTTTCTTT. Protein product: CASRGPNTEAFF.

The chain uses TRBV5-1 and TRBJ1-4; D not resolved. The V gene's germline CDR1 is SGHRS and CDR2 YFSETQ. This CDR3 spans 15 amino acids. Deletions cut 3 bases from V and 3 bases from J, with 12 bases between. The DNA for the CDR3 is TGCGCCAGCAGCTCATCCCTCACAGCTAATGAAAAACTGTTTTTT. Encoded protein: CASSSSLTANEKLFF.

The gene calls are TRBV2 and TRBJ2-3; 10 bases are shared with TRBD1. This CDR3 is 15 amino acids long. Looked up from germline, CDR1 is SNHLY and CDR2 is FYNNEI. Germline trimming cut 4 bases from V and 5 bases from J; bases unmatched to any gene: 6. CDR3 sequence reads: CASSGQGAYGDTQYF. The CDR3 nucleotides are TGTGCCAGCAGTGGACAGGGGGCGTACGGAGATACGCAGTATTTT.

CDR3 in DNA: TGTGCCAGTACCTTACAGGCGGGGAACACTGAAGCTTTCTTT. Protein product: CASTLQAGNTEAFF. The chain couples TRBV6-5 to TRBJ1-1; perhaps TRBD1 as D (5 bases). V lost 9 bases to trimming and J lost 1 base, with 15 bases between them. The germline V gene has CDR1 MNHEY and CDR2 SVGAGI. This CDR3 contains 14 residues.

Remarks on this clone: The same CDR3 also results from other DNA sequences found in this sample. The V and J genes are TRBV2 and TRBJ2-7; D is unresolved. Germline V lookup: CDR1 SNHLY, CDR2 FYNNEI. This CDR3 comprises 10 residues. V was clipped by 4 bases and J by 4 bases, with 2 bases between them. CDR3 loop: CASSAYEQYF. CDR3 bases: TGTGCCAGCAGTGCATACGAGCAGTACTTC.

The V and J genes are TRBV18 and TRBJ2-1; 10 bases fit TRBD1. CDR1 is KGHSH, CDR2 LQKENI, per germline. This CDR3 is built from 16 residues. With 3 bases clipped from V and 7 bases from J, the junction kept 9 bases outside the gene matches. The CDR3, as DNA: TGTGCCAGCTCACCTGGACAGGGGGGTAGATGGAATGAGCAGTTCTTC. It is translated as CASSPGQGGRWNEQFF.

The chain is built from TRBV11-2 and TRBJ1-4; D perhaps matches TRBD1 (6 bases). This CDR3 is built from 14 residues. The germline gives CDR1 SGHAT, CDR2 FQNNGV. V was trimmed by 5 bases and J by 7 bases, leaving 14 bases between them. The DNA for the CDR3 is TGTGCCAGCAGCCGGGGGGCGCGAGGTGAAAAACTGTTTTTT. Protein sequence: CASSRGARGEKLFF.

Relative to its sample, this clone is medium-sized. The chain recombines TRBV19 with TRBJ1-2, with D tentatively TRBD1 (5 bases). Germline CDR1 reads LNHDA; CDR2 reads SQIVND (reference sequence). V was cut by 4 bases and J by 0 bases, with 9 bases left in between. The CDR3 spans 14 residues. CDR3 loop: CASSTDRANYGYTF. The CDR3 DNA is TGTGCCAGTAGTACAGACAGAGCTAACTATGGCTACACCTTC.

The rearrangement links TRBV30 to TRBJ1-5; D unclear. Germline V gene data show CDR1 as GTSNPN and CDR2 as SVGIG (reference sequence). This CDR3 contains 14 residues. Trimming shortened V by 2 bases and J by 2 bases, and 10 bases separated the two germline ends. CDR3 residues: CAWSWGIGNQPQHF. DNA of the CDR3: TGTGCCTGGAGTTGGGGAATTGGCAATCAGCCCCAGCATTTT.

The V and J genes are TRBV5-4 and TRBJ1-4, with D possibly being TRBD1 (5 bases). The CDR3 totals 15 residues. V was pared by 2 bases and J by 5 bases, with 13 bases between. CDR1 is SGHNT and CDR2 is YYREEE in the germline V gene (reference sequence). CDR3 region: CASSFPGASNEKLFF. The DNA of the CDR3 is TGTGCCAGCAGCTTTCCTGGGGCGTCGAATGAAAAACTGTTTTTT.

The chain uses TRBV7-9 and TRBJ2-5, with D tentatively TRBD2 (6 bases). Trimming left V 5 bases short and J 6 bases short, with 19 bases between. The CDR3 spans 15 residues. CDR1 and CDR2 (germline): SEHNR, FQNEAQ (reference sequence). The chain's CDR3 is CASSAGPSVGKTQYF. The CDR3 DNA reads TGTGCCAGCAGCGCCGGGCCTAGCGTGGGGAAGACCCAGTACTTC.

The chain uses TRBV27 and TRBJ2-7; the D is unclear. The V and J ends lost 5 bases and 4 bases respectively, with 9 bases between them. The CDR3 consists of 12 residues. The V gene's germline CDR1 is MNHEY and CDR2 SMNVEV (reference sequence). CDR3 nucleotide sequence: TGTGCCAGCAGTCCCATGGGGTACGAGCAGTACTTC. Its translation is CASSPMGYEQYF.

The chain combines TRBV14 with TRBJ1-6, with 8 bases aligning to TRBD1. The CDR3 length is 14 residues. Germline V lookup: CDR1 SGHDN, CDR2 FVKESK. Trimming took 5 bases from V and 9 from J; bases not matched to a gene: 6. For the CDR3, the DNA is TGTGCCAGCAGCTTAACAGGGGGGGGTTCACCCCTCCACTTT. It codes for CASSLTGGGSPLHF.

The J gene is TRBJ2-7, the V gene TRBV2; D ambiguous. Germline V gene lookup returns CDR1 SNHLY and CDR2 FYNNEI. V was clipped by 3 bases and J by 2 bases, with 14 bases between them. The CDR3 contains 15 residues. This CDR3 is CASSDFLTWPYEQYF. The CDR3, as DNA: TGTGCCAGCAGTGATTTTTTGACATGGCCCTACGAGCAGTACTTC.

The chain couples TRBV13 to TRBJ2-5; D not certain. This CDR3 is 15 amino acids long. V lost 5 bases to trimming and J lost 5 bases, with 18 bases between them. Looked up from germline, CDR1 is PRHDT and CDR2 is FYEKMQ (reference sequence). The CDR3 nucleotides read TGTGCCAGCAGCCCTGGACGGCGGACGGATGAGACCCAGTACTTC. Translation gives CASSPGRRTDETQYF.

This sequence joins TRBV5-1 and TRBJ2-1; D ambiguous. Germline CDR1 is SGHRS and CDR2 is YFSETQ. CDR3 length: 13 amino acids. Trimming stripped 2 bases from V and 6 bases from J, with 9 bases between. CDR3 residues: CASSFYRANEQFF. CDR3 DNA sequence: TGCGCCAGCAGCTTTTATCGGGCCAATGAGCAGTTCTTC.

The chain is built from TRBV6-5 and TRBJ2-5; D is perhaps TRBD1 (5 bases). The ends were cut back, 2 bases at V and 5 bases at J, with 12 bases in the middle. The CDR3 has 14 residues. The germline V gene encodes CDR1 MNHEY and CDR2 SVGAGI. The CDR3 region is CASSYAGRPETQYF. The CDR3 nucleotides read TGTGCCAGCAGTTACGCAGGGCGACCGGAGACCCAGTACTTC.

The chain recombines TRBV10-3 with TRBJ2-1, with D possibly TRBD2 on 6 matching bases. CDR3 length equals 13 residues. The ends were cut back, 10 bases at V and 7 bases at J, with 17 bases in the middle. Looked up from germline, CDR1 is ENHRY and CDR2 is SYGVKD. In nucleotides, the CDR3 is TGTGCCACGGAGGGGCCTGGGGGGAATGAGCAGTTCTTC. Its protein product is CATEGPGGNEQFF.

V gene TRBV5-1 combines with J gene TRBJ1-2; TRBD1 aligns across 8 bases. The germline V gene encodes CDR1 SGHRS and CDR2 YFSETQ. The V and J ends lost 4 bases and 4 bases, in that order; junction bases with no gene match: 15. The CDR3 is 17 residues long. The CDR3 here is CASSHLPPTGETYGYTF. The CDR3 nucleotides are TGCGCCAGCAGCCACCTCCCTCCGACAGGGGAGACCTATGGCTACACCTTC. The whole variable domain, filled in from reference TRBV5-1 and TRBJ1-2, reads KAGVTQTPRYLIKTRGQQVTLSCSPISGHRSVSWYQQTPGQGLQFLFEYFSETQRNKGNFPGRFSGRQFSNSRSEMNVSTLELGDSALYLCASSHLPPTGETYGYTFGSGTRLTVV.

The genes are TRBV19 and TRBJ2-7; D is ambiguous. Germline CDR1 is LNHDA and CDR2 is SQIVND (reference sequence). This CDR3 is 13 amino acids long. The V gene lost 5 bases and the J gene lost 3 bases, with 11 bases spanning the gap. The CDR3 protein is CASSRQVFYEQYF. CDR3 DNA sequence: TGTGCCAGTAGTCGGCAGGTATTCTACGAGCAGTACTTC.

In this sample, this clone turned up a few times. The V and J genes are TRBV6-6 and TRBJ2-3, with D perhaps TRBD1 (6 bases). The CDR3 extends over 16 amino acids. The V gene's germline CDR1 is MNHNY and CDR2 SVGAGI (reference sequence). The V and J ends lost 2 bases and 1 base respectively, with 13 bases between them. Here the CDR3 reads CASSYMGAGGTDTQYF. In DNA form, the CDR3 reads TGTGCCAGCAGTTACATGGGGGCAGGGGGCACAGATACGCAGTATTTT.